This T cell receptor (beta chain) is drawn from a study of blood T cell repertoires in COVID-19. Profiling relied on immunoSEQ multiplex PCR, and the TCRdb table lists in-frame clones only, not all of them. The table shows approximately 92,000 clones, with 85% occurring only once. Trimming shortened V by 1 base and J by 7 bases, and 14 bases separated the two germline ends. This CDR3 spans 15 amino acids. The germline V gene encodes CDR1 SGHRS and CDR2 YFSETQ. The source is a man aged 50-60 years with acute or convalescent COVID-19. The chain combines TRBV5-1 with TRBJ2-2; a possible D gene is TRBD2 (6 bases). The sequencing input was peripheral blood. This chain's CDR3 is CASSLWEARGGELFF. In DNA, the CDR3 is TGCGCCAGCAGCTTGTGGGAGGCTAGAGGCGGGGAGCTGTTTTTT.